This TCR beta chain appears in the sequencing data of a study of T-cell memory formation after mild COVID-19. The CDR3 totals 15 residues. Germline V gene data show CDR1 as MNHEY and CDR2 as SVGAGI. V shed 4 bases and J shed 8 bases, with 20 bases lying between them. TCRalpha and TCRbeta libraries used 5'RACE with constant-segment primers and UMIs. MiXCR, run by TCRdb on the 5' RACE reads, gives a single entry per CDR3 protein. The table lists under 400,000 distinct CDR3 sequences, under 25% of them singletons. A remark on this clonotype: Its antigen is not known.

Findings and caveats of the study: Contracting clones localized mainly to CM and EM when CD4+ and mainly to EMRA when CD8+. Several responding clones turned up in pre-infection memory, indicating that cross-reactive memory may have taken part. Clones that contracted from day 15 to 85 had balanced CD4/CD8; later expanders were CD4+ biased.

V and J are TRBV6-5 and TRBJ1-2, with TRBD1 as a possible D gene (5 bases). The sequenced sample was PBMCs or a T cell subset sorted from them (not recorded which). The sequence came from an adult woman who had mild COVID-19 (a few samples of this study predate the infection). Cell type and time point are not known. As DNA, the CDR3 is TGTGCCAGCAGTTTCCTCCCCCAGGGTAGCAAGGGCTACACCTTC. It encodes CASSFLPQGSKGYTF.